Listed below are T cell receptor beta chains from one sample, sequenced in a study of blood T cells in healthy people across ages. TCRdb fed the 5' RACE reads into MiXCR, producing one record per CDR3 protein. The profile shows about 1,400,000 distinct CDR3 sequences, roughly 64% of them singletons. The sequenced sample was blood. The receptors here all came from a man between 18 and 29 years old in good health. CDR3s include the opening cysteine and the closing phenylalanine or tryptophan. The D gene is left open where the match is weak. Only some rows state a clone size, as once, few, many or a class for expanded clones.

>TRBV6-1|.|TRBJ2-6|.
TGTGCCAGCAGGGTTGACAGGCTACGCTCTGGGGCCAACGTCCTGACTTTC
CASRVDRLRSGANVLTF
>TRBV29-1|.|TRBJ2-5|TRBD1
TGCAGCGTTGAAGCGGACAGGTACCAAGAGACCCAGTACTTC
CSVEADRYQETQYF
>TRBV20-1|.|TRBJ1-2|.
TGCAGTGCTAGAGATACCACCAGGGGTGGCTACACCTTC
CSARDTTRGGYTF
>TRBV20-1|few|TRBJ2-1|.
TGCAGTGCACCGGACGAGGCTTACTACAATGAGCAGTTCTTC
CSAPDEAYYNEQFF
>TRBV6-1|few|TRBJ1-4|TRBD1
TGTGCCAGCAGTGCCACAGGGGTGACTAATGAAAAACTGTTTTTT
CASSATGVTNEKLFF
>TRBV4-1|.|TRBJ2-3|.
TGCGCCAGCAGCCAAACGGGGACTTTAGATACGCAGTATTTT
CASSQTGTLDTQYF
>TRBV12-3/TRBV12-4|once|TRBJ2-7|TRBD1
TGTGCCAGCAGTTTAGACTTAGACAGGGGGGACACCTACGAGCAGTACTTC
CASSLDLDRGDTYEQYF
>TRBV29-1|.|TRBJ2-7|.
TGCAGCGGGGGCGGTGGGAGCTTCTACGAGCAGTACTTC
CSGGGGSFYEQYF
>TRBV5-6|.|TRBJ1-4|.
TGTGCCAGCACCAAAGACCTTAATGAAAAACTGTTTTTT
CASTKDLNEKLFF
>TRBV12-3/TRBV12-4|.|TRBJ2-7|TRBD2
TGTGCCAGCAGTTTACGCCTAGCGGCTAACTACGAGCAGTACTTC
CASSLRLAANYEQYF
>TRBV4-1|few|TRBJ1-2|.
TGCGCCAGCAGCCAAGAGGGGGCCCGGTGGGGCTATGGCTACACCTTC
CASSQEGARWGYGYTF
>TRBV6-5|.|TRBJ1-5|TRBD1
TGTGCCAGCAGTTACGACCCGGGACAGCGGACTTTGAGCAATCAGCCCCAGCATTTT
CASSYDPGQRTLSNQPQHF
>TRBV30|once|TRBJ2-1|TRBD2
TGTGCCTGGGCGGCGGGAGCCTACAATGAGCAGTTCTTC
CAWAAGAYNEQFF
>TRBV20-1|.|TRBJ2-1|TRBD2
TGCAGTGCTGCCACTAGCGGGAGGACCCACGAGCAGTTCTTC
CSAATSGRTHEQFF
>TRBV5-5|few|TRBJ2-3|TRBD1
TGTGCCAGCAGCTTGACAGGGGGACGCACAGATACGCAGTATTTT
CASSLTGGRTDTQYF
>TRBV6-1|few|TRBJ1-1|TRBD1
TGTGCCAGCAGTGAGTACACAGGGGGTAGGGCAGACACTGAAGCTTTCTTT
CASSEYTGGRADTEAFF
>TRBV12-3/TRBV12-4|.|TRBJ1-4|.
TGTGCCAGCAGTATGTCCGAGAATGAAAAACTGTTTTTT
CASSMSENEKLFF
>TRBV5-6|few|TRBJ1-2|.
TGTGCCAGCAGCTTGTCCACTGGCTACACCTTC
CASSLSTGYTF
>TRBV20-1|.|TRBJ2-7|TRBD1
TGCAGTGCTACCAATTGGGACAGGGGGAACTACGAGCAGTACTTC
CSATNWDRGNYEQYF
>TRBV6-1|.|TRBJ2-2|.
TGTGCCAGCAGTGAAGCCTGGGGAGCGGGCACCGGGGAGCTGTTTTTT
CASSEAWGAGTGELFF
>TRBV7-6|.|TRBJ2-1|.
TGTGCCAGCAGCTTAGCCGGAGGGGGGGCAATAGATGAGCAGTTCTTC
CASSLAGGGAIDEQFF
>TRBV7-8|.|TRBJ2-7|TRBD2
TGTGCCAGCAGCTTAAAACGGACTAGCAGATACGAGCAGTACTTC
CASSLKRTSRYEQYF
>TRBV15|.|TRBJ2-1|.
TGTGCCACCAGCAGTGCTCAGCAGGGAAACAATGAGCAGTTCTTC
CATSSAQQGNNEQFF
>TRBV6-5|.|TRBJ2-1|.
TGTGCCAGCAGTTACTCGGACGGGAATGAGCAGTTCTTC
CASSYSDGNEQFF
>TRBV7-9|.|TRBJ1-2|.
TGTGCCAGCAGCCCAAGCAGGGAGTGGAGCTATGGCTACACCTTC
CASSPSREWSYGYTF
>TRBV20-1|.|TRBJ1-5|.
TGCAGTGCTAGAGAGGACAGAAGCAATCAGCCCCAGCATTTT
CSAREDRSNQPQHF
>TRBV4-1|.|TRBJ2-2|.
TGCGCCAGCAGCCAAGTGGCGAATTCGAACACCGGGGAGCTGTTTTTT
CASSQVANSNTGELFF
>TRBV28|.|TRBJ2-5|TRBD2
TGTGCCAGCAGTTTAGGGATATTAGCGGGGCCCATTCAAGAGACCCAGTACTTC
CASSLGILAGPIQETQYF
>TRBV5-1|once|TRBJ2-7|.
TGCGCCAGCAGCCCAGGATTAGGGGGGCACGAGCAGTACTTC
CASSPGLGGHEQYF
>TRBV12-3/TRBV12-4|.|TRBJ1-5|.
TGTGCCAGCAGTGGGGGGGAACGCAATCAGCCCCAGCATTTT
CASSGGERNQPQHF
>TRBV6-6|.|TRBJ2-1|.
TGTGCCAGCATTAGGGGGGGAGACAATGAGCAGTTCTTC
CASIRGGDNEQFF
>TRBV20-1|.|TRBJ1-5|TRBD1
TGCAGTGCTTGGGACAGGGATCATCAGCCCCAGCATTTT
CSAWDRDHQPQHF
>TRBV20-1|.|TRBJ1-2|TRBD1
TGCAGTGCTACGTCCGGGACAGGATATCTCCCCACCTTC
CSATSGTGYLPTF
>TRBV29-1|.|TRBJ2-5|TRBD1
TGCAGCTACGACAGGGTCGAAGAGACCCAGTACTTC
CSYDRVEETQYF
>TRBV7-9|.|TRBJ2-5|.
TGTGCCAGCAGCCCGGGACAGCGGGTAGCCCAGTACTTC
CASSPGQRVAQYF
>TRBV20-1|.|TRBJ2-2|.
TGCAGTGCTCCGATCGCAGGGACCGGGGAGCTGTTTTTT
CSAPIAGTGELFF
>TRBV6-6|.|TRBJ2-5|.
TGTGCCAGCAGTCCTAACCAGGGAGGCCAAGAGACCCAGTACTTC
CASSPNQGGQETQYF
>TRBV5-6|.|TRBJ2-3|.
TGTGCCAGCAGCCACAGCCCATTTCGGTGGATTGAGACTGGGTACACAGATACGCAGTATTTT
CASSHSPFRWIETGYTDTQYF
>TRBV9|.|TRBJ2-4|.
TGTGCCAGCAGCGTAGAAGGGCAGGGGAGAAACATTCGGTACTTC
CASSVEGQGRNIRYF
>TRBV12-3/TRBV12-4|once|TRBJ1-2|.
TGTGCCAGCAGTTTAATTCTTGGGTACTATGGCTACACCTTC
CASSLILGYYGYTF
>TRBV4-2|.|TRBJ1-1|.
TGTGCCAGCAGCCATGACGCTGGTGGGGACACTGAAGCTTTCTTT
CASSHDAGGDTEAFF
>TRBV9|.|TRBJ2-5|TRBD2
TGTGCCAGCAGCGTAGTTGGGAGCGGGAAATACAATGAGCAGTACTTC
CASSVVGSGKYNEQYF
>TRBV7-6|.|TRBJ2-1|.
TGTGCCAGCAGCTTAAGGGGGTGGGGTACCAATGAGCAGTTCTTC
CASSLRGWGTNEQFF
>TRBV18|.|TRBJ1-4|.
TGTGCCAGCTCACCATTGGGGGAAGAGGAAAAACTGTTTTTT
CASSPLGEEEKLFF
>TRBV7-2|.|TRBJ2-3|TRBD2
TGTGCCAGCAGCTACCGCAAGCGGGGTAACGGGGATACGCAGTATTTT
CASSYRKRGNGDTQYF
>TRBV27|.|TRBJ2-1|TRBD2
TGTGCCAGCAGTCGAGCGGGGAGCTACAATGAGCAGTTCTTC
CASSRAGSYNEQFF
>TRBV12-3/TRBV12-4|.|TRBJ1-6|.
TGTGCCAGCAGTTTAGGGACAGCCTATACCAACTCCTATAATTCACCCCTCCACTTT
CASSLGTAYTNSYNSPLHF
>TRBV27|few|TRBJ2-7|.
TGTGCCAGCAGTTTATCCACAGGGTATGACCAGTACTTC
CASSLSTGYDQYF
>TRBV6-5|.|TRBJ1-2|.
TGTGCCAGCAGTCGTGGGGTTGGCAACTATGGCTACACCTTC
CASSRGVGNYGYTF